The source of this T cell receptor (beta chain) is a study of early T cells in non-severe SARS-CoV-2 infection (dated by TCRdb to the early 2020s). Study-level background: TCR sequencing used bulk RNA from unsorted whole blood, so alpha and beta chains could not be paired. Paper-wide results and their limitations: VDJdb matching was skewed toward anti-spike CD8 responses and likely underestimated virus-specific expansions by missing private and CD4 specificities.

There are a few counts of this clonotype. Its antigen is not yet known. There are no base qualities to consult, and no much larger clone falls within one base. Set within a cohort of healthcare workers in London, UK, this nested case-control study involved weekly PCR testing of nasopharyngeal swabs along with blood sampling. Healthcare workers were enrolled in the week of the UK lockdown, from 23 to 31 March 2020, and were followed every week for up to roughly 15 weeks. Library preparation used 5' RACE. The sequencing machine was a NextSeq 500. The TCR library protocol attached unique molecular identifiers to individual cDNA molecules to correct for sequencing error and PCR bias. Both TCR alpha and beta chains were sequenced, and tight co-correlation was observed between alpha and beta sequence abundances in each sample. Per the authors' processing: V gene, J gene and CDR3 annotation of TCR sequences was performed with Decombinator V4. TCRs were defined as expanded if a significant change between any two time points was detected under a Poisson model with p below 0.0001. Abundances of TCRs were expressed as counts per million after normalisation to the total number of TCRs sequenced in each sample. TRAV1-2 paired with TRAJ12, TRAJ20 or TRAJ33 defined MAIT TCRs, while TRAV10 paired with TRAJ18 defined iNKT TCRs. VDJdb, accessed 1 November 2021, was searched for CMV, EBV and SARS-CoV-2 annotated TCRs, with TCRs annotated for multiple antigens excluded. The public reads were reanalyzed by TCRdb: fastp trimming at Q25, MiXCR alignment, in-frame beta chains only. A single entry per CDR3 protein holds the most common genes and DNA from its merged rows. These V and J calls rely on TCRdb rather than the paper's analysis. The table for this sample lists about 92,000 distinct CDR3 sequences; 12% to 15% of them were counted only once. About 6% of the sample lies in the top ten.

Counted from cysteine to phenylalanine, this CDR3 has 16 amino acids. The CDR3 DNA has 48 bases and is translated from base 1. V sheds 3 bases and J sheds 1 base, leaving 14 bases between their ends. The chain is assembled from TRBV12-3 or TRBV12-4 and TRBJ2-3; the D segment cannot be called with confidence. Sequencing was performed on whole blood. The sequence derives from an adult who was a healthcare worker with PCR-confirmed SARS-CoV-2 infection or an uninfected control (not recorded which). The CDR3 region: CASSFSTPKRTDTQYF. In nucleotide form, the sequence is TGTGCCAGCAGTTTTTCGACTCCTAAACGCACAGATACGCAGTATTTT.